This T cell receptor beta chain was recorded in a study of CXCR3-negative and CXCR3-positive naive CD8 T cells. At about 270,000 cells each, triplicate sorts were carried out for each CD8+ T cell subset. Through 5' RACE with UMI labels, the TRB cDNA libraries were prepared. TCRdb reprocessed the 5' RACE reads and reports one entry per CDR3 protein, with no DNA. This sample's table has 45,000 to 65,000 distinct CDR3 sequences. Germline-derived CDR1 and CDR2 are SQVTM and ANQGSEA. CDR3 length: 13 amino acids. The sample consisted of naive CXCR3- CD8+ T cells from blood. Indicated subset: CD45RO-CCR7+CD27+CD95- naive CD8+ T cells lacking CXCR3 (TNR3-). The clonotype originates from a human donor in good health. Some clones in this sample may be carry-over from other donors' samples. The chain recombines TRBV29-1 with TRBJ2-3; TCRdb proposes TRBD1, but this gene call is untestable without DNA. CDR3: CSVVLQGGDTQYF.